This T cell receptor beta chain was captured by sequencing in a study of Graves' ophthalmopathy and Graves' hyperthyroidism. Study-level points and caveats: Researchers report that a 13-signature model separated ophthalmopathy from stable hyperthyroidism, posting roughly 90% sensitivity and 81.08% specificity. Blood also contained most of the expanded thyroid clonotypes above 0.001 frequency.

The CDR3 runs 15 residues. Germline CDR1 SGHRS, CDR2 YFSETQ. RNA served as the template for amplifying TCR beta CDR3 regions. HTBI primers were used in a first-round RT-PCR, which preceded a second-round multiplex PCR. A single record per CDR3 protein comes from TCRdb applying MiXCR to the multiplex PCR reads. This sample has about 480,000 distinct CDR3 sequences; roughly an eighth occur once, and the top ten carry 9.5% to 10%. A volume of 9.5 to 10 ml of fresh peripheral blood supplied the PBMCs. Details on this clonotype: Its antigen is undetermined. A clone one base away is much larger, so this may be a read error.

This chain joins TRBV5-1 and TRBJ1-2; 11 bases are shared with TRBD1. The receptor was isolated from a woman aged 25 to 39 with Graves' ophthalmopathy. The sample consisted of blood. CDR3 amino acids: CVSSRWTGGEYGYTF. CDR3 DNA sequence: TGCGTCAGCAGCCGATGGACAGGGGGCGAGTATGGCTACACCTTC.